The 30 T cell receptor beta chains reported below all come from one sample, sequenced in a study of T cell repertoires in cytomegalovirus infection. TCRdb recomputed calls from the reads with MiXCR, one row per CDR3 protein. The sample lists about 490,000 distinct CDR3 sequences; about 30% were seen once. The sample taken for sequencing was PBMCs. The receptor source for this set is a human donor in good health (CMV status not recorded). Some clones in this sample may be carry-over from other donors' samples.

The chain links TRBV9 to TRBJ2-7; D call uncertain. V was trimmed by 3 bases and J by 5 bases, leaving 12 bases between them. The CDR3 runs 13 residues. Germline V lookup: CDR1 SGDLS, CDR2 YYNGEE. CDR3 DNA: TGTGCCAGCAGCGAGGAGTTATCCGACGAGCAGTACTTC. Translation gives CASSEELSDEQYF.

This clonotype was seen repeatedly, ten times or more. The chain has TRBV7-2 and TRBJ2-5, with 9 bases matching TRBD2. From germline, CDR1 is SGHTA and CDR2 FQGNSA. The CDR3 runs 18 residues. With V trimmed by 3 bases and J by 2 bases, 13 bases remained unmatched. CDR3 in DNA: TGTGCCAGCAGCTTGTTTCCGGCCGGAGCGGGGGGACAAGAGACCCAGTACTTC. Translated: CASSLFPAGAGGQETQYF. The full variable domain, completed using reference TRBV7-2 and TRBJ2-5, is GAGVSQSPSNKVTEKGKDVELRCDPISGHTALYWYRQSLGQGLEFLIYFQGNSAPDKSGLPSDRFSAERTGGSVSTLTIQRTQQEDSAVYLCASSLFPAGAGGQETQYFGPGTRLLVL.

The table lists this clonotype with many counts. The chain recombines TRBV7-2 with TRBJ2-7; TRBD2 agrees at 12 bases. With V trimmed by 2 bases and J by 2 bases, 4 bases remained unmatched. The CDR3 spans 16 residues. CDR1 is SGHTA and CDR2 is FQGNSA in the germline V gene. In DNA form, the CDR3 reads TGTGCCAGCAGCTTATGGGGGACTAGCGGGCCCTACGAGCAGTACTTC. Its translation is CASSLWGTSGPYEQYF.

This clonotype was seen more than once but under ten times. This sequence joins TRBV11-2 and TRBJ2-3; TRBD2 aligns across 7 bases. The germline V gene has CDR1 SGHAT and CDR2 FQNNGV. Trimming cost V 5 bases and J 5 bases; bases outside gene matches: 10. CDR3 length equals 15 residues. CDR3 in amino acids: CASSPAGRGGDTQYF. The CDR3 nucleotides are TGTGCCAGCAGCCCAGCGGGAAGAGGAGGAGATACGCAGTATTTT.

The chain uses TRBV15 and TRBJ2-7; no firm D call. V shed 1 base and J shed 2 bases, with 15 bases lying between them. The CDR3 covers 16 residues. CDR1 is LNHNV and CDR2 is YYDKDF in the germline V gene (reference sequence). The CDR3 bases are TGTGCCACCAGCAGAGGGCCCGATGCAGTCCCCTACGAGCAGTACTTC. Encoded protein: CATSRGPDAVPYEQYF.

Only a few counts were recorded for this clonotype. This sequence joins TRBV4-1 and TRBJ2-3; the match to TRBD2 covers 8 bases. CDR3 length: 17 amino acids. With 0 bases clipped from V and 6 bases from J, the junction kept 11 bases outside the gene matches. CDR1 is MGHRA and CDR2 is YSYEKL in the germline V gene. This chain's CDR3 is CASSQELASGRSDTQYF. For the CDR3, the DNA is TGCGCCAGCAGCCAAGAATTGGCTAGCGGGCGATCGGATACGCAGTATTTT.

The chain is built from TRBV7-2 and TRBJ2-1; 8 positions agree with TRBD2. With V trimmed by 4 bases and J by 0 bases, 17 bases remained unmatched. The CDR3 contains 20 residues. Germline V CDR1 and CDR2: SGHTA, FQGNSA. CDR3 residues: CASSSPDGRSGGRSYNEQFF. The CDR3 bases are TGTGCCAGCAGCTCGCCGGATGGGAGGTCGGGAGGGCGCTCCTACAATGAGCAGTTCTTC. Drawing the rest from reference TRBV7-2 and TRBJ2-1, the complete variable domain is GAGVSQSPSNKVTEKGKDVELRCDPISGHTALYWYRQSLGQGLEFLIYFQGNSAPDKSGLPSDRFSAERTGGSVSTLTIQRTQQEDSAVYLCASSSPDGRSGGRSYNEQFFGPGTRLTVL.

At least ten counts were recorded for this clonotype. CDR3 residues: CASSLDNYGYTF. The DNA of the CDR3 is TGTGCCAGCAGCCTAGACAACTATGGCTACACCTTC. The chain is built from TRBV7-9 and TRBJ1-2; D is undetermined. Trimming left V 5 bases short and J 2 bases short, with 6 bases between. CDR1 and CDR2 from the germline V gene are SEHNR and FQNEAQ (reference sequence). The CDR3 spans 12 residues. The whole variable domain, filled in from reference TRBV7-9 and TRBJ1-2, reads DTGVSQNPRHKITKRGQNVTFRCDPISEHNRLYWYRQTLGQGPEFLTYFQNEAQLEKSRLLSDRFSAERPKGSFSTLEIQRTEQGDSAMYLCASSLDNYGYTFGSGTRLTVV.

This clonotype was found a few times. V usage is TRBV6-5 and J usage is TRBJ2-7; 8 bases are a match to TRBD2. The V gene end was trimmed by 0 bases and the J gene end by 4 bases; junction bases not matched to a gene: 11. This CDR3 is built from 17 residues. The V gene's germline CDR1 is MNHEY and CDR2 SVGAGI. The DNA for the CDR3 is TGTGCCAGCAGTTACTCGGGTACGGCGGGAGGTTGGTACGAGCAGTACTTC. Translation: CASSYSGTAGGWYEQYF.

This clonotype came up once. The rearrangement uses TRBV28 and TRBJ2-5, with D perhaps being TRBD1 or TRBD2 (5 bases each). The CDR3 extends over 14 amino acids. V was trimmed by 5 bases and J by 3 bases, leaving 13 bases between them. The germline V gene encodes CDR1 MDHEN and CDR2 SYDVKM. The CDR3 is CASSLRVGKETQYF. The CDR3 DNA reads as TGTGCCAGCAGTCTCAGGGTCGGGAAAGAGACCCAGTACTTC.

This CDR3 reads CASSAGRTASNQPQHF. In DNA form, the CDR3 reads TGTGCCAGCAGTGCAGGGAGGACGGCTAGCAATCAGCCCCAGCATTTT. The rearrangement joins TRBV27 to TRBJ1-5, with D perhaps TRBD1 (5 bases). Germline V gene lookup returns CDR1 MNHEY and CDR2 SMNVEV (reference sequence). V lost 5 bases and J lost 0, with 14 bases in between. This CDR3 spans 16 amino acids.

This clonotype occurred a few times. The gene calls are TRBV5-1 and TRBJ1-1; D gene unclear. The CDR3 is made up of 15 amino acids. Germline lookup yields CDR1 SGHRS and CDR2 YFSETQ. Trimming left V 0 bases short and J 1 base short, with 10 bases between. The chain's CDR3 is CASSLGSGRNTEAFF. The DNA of the CDR3 is TGCGCCAGCAGCTTGGGATCAGGAAGGAACACTGAAGCTTTCTTT.

The CDR3 sequence is CASSMGGFGTGEAFF. CDR3 sequence (DNA): TGTGCCAGTAGTATGGGGGGGTTTGGGACAGGGGAAGCTTTCTTT. The J gene is TRBJ1-1, the V gene TRBV19; 9 bases are a match to TRBD1. The CDR3 has 15 amino acids. J gave up 8 bases and V 3 bases, and 10 bases lay outside the gene matches. CDR1 and CDR2 (germline): LNHDA, SQIVND (reference sequence).

The rearrangement uses TRBV7-3 and TRBJ2-3, with TRBD2 matching over 9 bases. The CDR3 is made up of 16 amino acids. V trimming: 2 bases; J trimming: 3 bases; junction bases outside the gene matches: 6. Germline V gene data show CDR1 as SGHTA and CDR2 as FQGTGA. CDR3 DNA sequence: TGTGCCAGCAGCTTAGGCGGGAGGGCCCGAACAGATACGCAGTATTTT. This gives the protein CASSLGGRARTDTQYF. The complete variable domain, with remaining parts taken from reference TRBV7-3 and TRBJ2-3, reads GAGVSQTPSNKVTEKGKYVELRCDPISGHTALYWYRQSLGQGPEFLIYFQGTGAADDSGLPNDRFFAVRPEGSVSTLKIQRTERGDSAVYLCASSLGGRARTDTQYFGPGTRLTVL.

This clonotype was counted at least ten times. The chain employs TRBV7-2 and TRBJ2-5, with D tentatively TRBD2 (5 bases). Germline CDR1 reads SGHTA; CDR2 reads FQGNSA. V shed 5 bases and J shed 5 bases, with 15 bases lying between them. The CDR3 length is 14 residues. As DNA, the CDR3 is TGTGCCAGCAGCCCCCCGGGAAGGGTTGAGACCCAGTACTTC. Residues: CASSPPGRVETQYF.

The V call is TRBV7-9, the J call TRBJ1-2, with a weak D call TRBD1 (5 bases). V gave up 5 bases and J gave up 4 bases, with 11 bases separating them. Germline CDR1 reads SEHNR; CDR2 reads FQNEAQ (reference sequence). This CDR3 has 13 residues. CDR3 residues: CASSVDSSYGYTF. The CDR3 nucleotides read TGTGCCAGCAGCGTAGACAGCAGCTATGGCTACACCTTC.

This clonotype occurred a few times. The rearrangement uses TRBV29-1 and TRBJ2-3; 9 nucleotides align to TRBD1. Trimming at V came to 0 bases and at J to 6 bases, leaving 7 bases not matched to a gene. This CDR3 is built from 15 residues. Per the germline V gene, CDR1 is SQVTM and CDR2 is ANQGSEA. The CDR3 nucleotides are TGCAGCGTTGAAGAGGTACAGGGGGCATGGGATACGCAGTATTTT. It specifies CSVEEVQGAWDTQYF.

The chain recombines TRBV19 with TRBJ2-2, with D uncertain. This CDR3 region has 14 residues. V was trimmed by 4 bases and J by 1 base, leaving 7 bases between them. Germline lookup yields CDR1 LNHDA and CDR2 SQIVND (reference sequence). The CDR3 nucleotides are TGTGCCAGTAGTAGTGTCCAGAACACCGGGGAGCTGTTTTTT. This encodes CASSSVQNTGELFF.

This clonotype was found once. The chain employs TRBV24-1 and TRBJ2-3; TRBD2 is a possible D gene (5 bases). CDR1 and CDR2 (germline): KGHDR, SFDVKD. Trimming pared 4 bases from V and 8 bases from J, leaving 12 bases between. This CDR3 comprises 13 residues. This CDR3 reads CATSDQAGGTQYF. In DNA form, the CDR3 reads TGTGCCACCAGTGACCAAGCTGGAGGTACGCAGTATTTT.

This chain links TRBV28 with TRBJ2-1, with TRBD2 identical over 13 bases. This CDR3 contains 16 residues. Germline-derived CDR1 and CDR2 are MDHEN and SYDVKM. With 5 bases clipped from V and 2 bases from J, the junction kept 3 bases outside the gene matches. DNA for the CDR3: TGTGCCAGCAGTATGGGGACTAGCGGGACCTACAATGAGCAGTTCTTC. Protein: CASSMGTSGTYNEQFF.

The V gene is TRBV19, the J gene TRBJ1-5; no reliable D call. This CDR3 comprises 15 residues. V was pared by 3 bases and J by 9 bases, with 18 bases between. Germline CDR1 is LNHDA and CDR2 is SQIVND (reference sequence). The CDR3 DNA reads TGTGCCAGTAGTATCAAACCCCGAGGCTACGGGCCCCAGCATTTT. It codes for CASSIKPRGYGPQHF.

This clonotype has at least ten counts. J is TRBJ2-7 and V is TRBV12-3 or TRBV12-4; D is uncertain. Deletions cut 6 bases from V and 3 bases from J, with 9 bases between. There are 12 residues in the CDR3. The CDR3 reads CASRRSNYEQYF. The CDR3 DNA follows: TGTGCCAGCAGGCGTTCTAACTACGAGCAGTACTTC.

This sequence joins TRBV5-1 and TRBJ1-4; D possibly corresponds to TRBD1 (5 bases). V was pared by 4 bases and J by 0 bases, with 10 bases between. Germline V CDR1 and CDR2: SGHRS, YFSETQ. The CDR3 has 15 amino acids. This CDR3 is CASSQQATTNEKLFF. The CDR3 DNA is TGCGCCAGCAGCCAACAGGCTACAACTAATGAAAAACTGTTTTTT.

The chain uses TRBV14 and TRBJ1-1; D unresolved. CDR1 and CDR2 (germline): SGHDN, FVKESK. V was pared by 4 bases and J by 1 base, with 7 bases between. The CDR3 extends over 13 amino acids. The CDR3, as DNA: TGTGCCAGCAGCCCGCAGTCGAACACTGAAGCTTTCTTT. This translates into CASSPQSNTEAFF.

This clonotype appeared many times. The chain employs TRBV7-8 and TRBJ1-1, with 8 positions matching TRBD1. The CDR3 length is 14 residues. V was clipped by 2 bases and J by 6 bases; unmatched bases: 5. Germline V gives CDR1 SGHVS, CDR2 FQNEAQ. The CDR3 DNA reads as TGTGCCAGCAGCTTACCGCAGGGGGCGTCTGAAGCTTTCTTT. It yields the protein CASSLPQGASEAFF.

This clonotype was seen ten or more times. The chain combines TRBV7-9 with TRBJ1-2; D is ambiguous. The CDR3 totals 14 residues. The V gene's germline CDR1 is SEHNR and CDR2 FQNEAQ (reference sequence). Trimming removed 8 bases at V and 2 bases at J, with 15 bases between. In nucleotides, the CDR3 is TGTGCCAGCGTCCCCCCGGTAGTCAACTATGGCTACACCTTC. Its protein product is CASVPPVVNYGYTF. Complete variable domain (other parts from reference TRBV7-9 and TRBJ1-2): DTGVSQNPRHKITKRGQNVTFRCDPISEHNRLYWYRQTLGQGPEFLTYFQNEAQLEKSRLLSDRFSAERPKGSFSTLEIQRTEQGDSAMYLCASVPPVVNYGYTFGSGTRLTVV.

J is TRBJ1-1 and V is TRBV3-1, with D perhaps matching TRBD1 (5 bases). This CDR3 has 13 amino acids. Germline CDR1 is LGHDT and CDR2 is YNNKEL (reference sequence). V was trimmed by 2 bases and J by 6 bases, leaving 10 bases between them. The CDR3, as DNA: TGTGCCAGCAGCCAAATAACAGGTTCTGAAGCTTTCTTT. It is translated as CASSQITGSEAFF.

This clonotype was counted at least ten times. V and J are TRBV11-1 and TRBJ2-3; D is unclear. The CDR3 covers 14 residues. Germline V gene sequence: CDR1 SGHAT, CDR2 FQDESV (reference sequence). Deletions cut 0 bases from V and 2 bases from J, with 6 bases between. CDR3 in DNA: TGTGCCAGCAGCTTAGCGGGGTACACAGATACGCAGTATTTT. Translated: CASSLAGYTDTQYF.

The rearrangement joins TRBV7-2 to TRBJ2-7; D not certain. Germline V gene data show CDR1 as SGHTA and CDR2 as FQGNSA. The V end lost 2 bases, the J end lost 3 bases, and 20 bases lay between the germline ends. The length of the CDR3 is 17 residues. This chain's CDR3 is CASSLLGGAADFYEQYF. In DNA, the CDR3 is TGTGCCAGCAGCTTACTAGGCGGCGCCGCCGATTTCTACGAGCAGTACTTC.

The CDR3 loop reads CASSRRTAYEQYV. As DNA, the CDR3 is TGCGCCAGCAGTCGTCGGACAGCCTACGAGCAGTACGTC. J is TRBJ2-7 and V is TRBV23-1; perhaps TRBD1 as D (6 bases). TRBV23-1 is classed as an ORF, of uncertain function. V gave up 4 bases and J gave up 2 bases, with 9 bases separating them. The CDR3 is 13 residues long.